These 7 T cell receptor beta chains share one sample of origin, sequenced in a study of cytomegalovirus exposure and HLA in healthy donors. Clones were read by immunoSEQ multiplex PCR, and TCRdb kept only the in-frame ones, dropping some. The sample consists of approximately 200,000 clones, around 90% of them appearing once. Input material: PBMCs. These receptors came from a woman aged 18-30 years in good health and CMV-seronegative.

The rearrangement joins TRBV30 to TRBJ1-5; D might be TRBD1 (5 bases). V was clipped by 0 bases and J by 8 bases, with 20 bases between them. Germline lookup yields CDR1 GTSNPN and CDR2 SVGIG (reference sequence). The CDR3 contains 16 residues. CDR3 region: CAWSVRGGKDGKPQHF. The CDR3, as DNA: TGTGCCTGGAGTGTACGCGGGGGGAAGGATGGTAAGCCCCAGCATTTT.

The CDR3 DNA reads as TGTGCCAGCAGTTTGATGCTAGCGGGAGACGCTCCGAATGAGCAGTTCTTC. Protein sequence: CASSLMLAGDAPNEQFF. The chain carries TRBV28 and TRBJ2-1; 10 bases agree with TRBD2. With 3 bases clipped from V and 7 bases from J, the junction kept 12 bases outside the gene matches. The CDR3 is 17 residues long. In germline, CDR1 is MDHEN, CDR2 SYDVKM. Variable domain in full (rest from reference TRBV28 and TRBJ2-1): DVKVTQSSRYLVKRTGEKVFLECVQDMDHENMFWYRQDPGLGLRLIYFSYDVKMKEKGDIPEGYSVSREKKERFSLILESASTNQTSMYLCASSLMLAGDAPNEQFFGPGTRLTVL.

The chain couples TRBV10-2 to TRBJ2-7, with 10 bases matching TRBD2. Trimming at V came to 0 bases and at J to 1 base, leaving 12 bases not matched to a gene. CDR1 is WSHSY and CDR2 is SAAADI in the germline V gene. The CDR3 length is 19 residues. CDR3 sequence reads: CASSESSLAGDRDSYEQYF. The CDR3, as DNA: TGCGCCAGCAGTGAGTCGTCGCTAGCGGGAGATCGGGATTCCTACGAGCAGTACTTC.

The chain joins TRBV5-4 to TRBJ2-5; 8 bases map to TRBD1. Germline-derived CDR1 and CDR2 are SGHNT and YYREEE (reference sequence). There are 15 residues in the CDR3. Losses at the gene ends were 2 bases for V and 4 bases for J; bases not matched to a gene: 7. The CDR3 region has the DNA TGTGCCAGCAGCTTTGAACAGGGGGGATCAGAGACCCAGTACTTC. This gives the protein CASSFEQGGSETQYF. The full variable domain, completed using reference TRBV5-4 and TRBJ2-5, is ETGVTQSPTHLIKTRGQQVTLRCSSQSGHNTVSWYQQALGQGPQFIFQYYREEENGRGNFPPRFSGLQFPNYSSELNVNALELDDSALYLCASSFEQGGSETQYFGPGTRLLVL.

This clone was detected a few times. The J gene is TRBJ1-3, the V gene TRBV11-2, with D maybe TRBD1 (6 bases). V lost 2 bases, J lost 3 bases, and 11 bases lay in between. Germline CDR1 reads SGHAT; CDR2 reads FQNNGV. The CDR3 extends over 15 amino acids. As DNA, the CDR3 is TGTGCCAGCAGCTTATGGGGGGGCCATGGAAACACCATATATTTT. Translating it yields CASSLWGGHGNTIYF.

This clone was seen a few times. The genes are TRBV25-1 and TRBJ2-7; 10 bases map to TRBD1. Per germline, CDR1 MGHDK and CDR2 SYGVNS. Unmatched junction bases numbered 2, after V lost 1 base and J lost 2 bases. There are 15 residues in the CDR3. DNA of the CDR3: TGTGCCAGCAGTGAATGGGGGACAGGGGCCTACGAGCAGTACTTC. Encoded protein: CASSEWGTGAYEQYF.

This chain joins TRBV2 and TRBJ2-7; no clear D gene. The germline CDR1 and CDR2 sequences are SNHLY and FYNNEI. The CDR3 is made up of 13 amino acids. V was trimmed by 8 bases and J by 8 bases, leaving 19 bases between them. The CDR3: CASLDHSIGQQYF. For the CDR3, the DNA is TGTGCCAGCCTCGACCACTCAATTGGGCAGCAGTACTTC.